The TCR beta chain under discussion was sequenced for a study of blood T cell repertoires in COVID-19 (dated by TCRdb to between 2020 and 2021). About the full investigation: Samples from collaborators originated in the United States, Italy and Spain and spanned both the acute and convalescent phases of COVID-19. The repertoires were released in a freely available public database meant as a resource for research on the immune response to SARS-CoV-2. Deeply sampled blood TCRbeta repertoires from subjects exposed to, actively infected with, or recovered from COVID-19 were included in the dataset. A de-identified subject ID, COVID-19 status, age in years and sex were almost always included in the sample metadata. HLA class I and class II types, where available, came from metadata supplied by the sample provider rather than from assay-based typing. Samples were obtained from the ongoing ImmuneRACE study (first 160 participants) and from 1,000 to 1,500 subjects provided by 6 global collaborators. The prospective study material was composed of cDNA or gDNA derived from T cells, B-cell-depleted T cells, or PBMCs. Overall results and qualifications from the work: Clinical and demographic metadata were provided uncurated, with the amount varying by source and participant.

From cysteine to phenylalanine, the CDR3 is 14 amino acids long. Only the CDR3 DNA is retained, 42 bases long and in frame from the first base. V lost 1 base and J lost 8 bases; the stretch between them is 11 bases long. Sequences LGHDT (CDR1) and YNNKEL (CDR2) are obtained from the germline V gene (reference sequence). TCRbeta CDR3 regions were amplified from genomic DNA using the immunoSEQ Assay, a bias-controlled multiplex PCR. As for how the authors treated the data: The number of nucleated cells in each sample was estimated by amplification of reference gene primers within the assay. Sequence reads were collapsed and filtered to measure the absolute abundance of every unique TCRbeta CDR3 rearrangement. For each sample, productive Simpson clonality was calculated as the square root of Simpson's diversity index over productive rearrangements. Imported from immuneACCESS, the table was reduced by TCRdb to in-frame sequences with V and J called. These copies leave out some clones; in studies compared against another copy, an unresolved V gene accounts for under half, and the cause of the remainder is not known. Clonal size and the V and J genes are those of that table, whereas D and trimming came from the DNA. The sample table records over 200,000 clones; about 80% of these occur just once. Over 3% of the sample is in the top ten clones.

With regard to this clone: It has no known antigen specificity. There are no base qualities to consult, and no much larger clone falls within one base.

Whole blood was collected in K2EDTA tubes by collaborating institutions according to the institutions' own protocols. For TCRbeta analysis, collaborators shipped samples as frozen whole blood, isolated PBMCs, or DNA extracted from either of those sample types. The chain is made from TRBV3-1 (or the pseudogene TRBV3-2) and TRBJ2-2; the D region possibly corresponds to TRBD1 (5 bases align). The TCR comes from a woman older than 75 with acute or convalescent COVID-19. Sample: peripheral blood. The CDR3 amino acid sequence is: CASSQVEGEGELFF. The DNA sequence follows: TGTGCCAGCAGCCAAGTCGAAGGGGAAGGGGAGCTGTTTTTT.